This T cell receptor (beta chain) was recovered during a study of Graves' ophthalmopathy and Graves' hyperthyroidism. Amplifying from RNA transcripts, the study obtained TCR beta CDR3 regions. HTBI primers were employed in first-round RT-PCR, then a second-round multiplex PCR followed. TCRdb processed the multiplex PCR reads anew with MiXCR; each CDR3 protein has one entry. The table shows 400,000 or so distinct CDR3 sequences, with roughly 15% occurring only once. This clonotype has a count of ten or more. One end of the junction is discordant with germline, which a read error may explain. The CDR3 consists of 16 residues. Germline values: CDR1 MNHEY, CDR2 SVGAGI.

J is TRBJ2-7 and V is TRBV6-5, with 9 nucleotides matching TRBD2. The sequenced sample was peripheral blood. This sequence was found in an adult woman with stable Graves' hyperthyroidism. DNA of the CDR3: TGTGCCGGCAGTTCCGGCGGCGGGAGGGTCTCCTACGAGCAGTACTTC. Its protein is CAGSSGGGRVSYEQYF.